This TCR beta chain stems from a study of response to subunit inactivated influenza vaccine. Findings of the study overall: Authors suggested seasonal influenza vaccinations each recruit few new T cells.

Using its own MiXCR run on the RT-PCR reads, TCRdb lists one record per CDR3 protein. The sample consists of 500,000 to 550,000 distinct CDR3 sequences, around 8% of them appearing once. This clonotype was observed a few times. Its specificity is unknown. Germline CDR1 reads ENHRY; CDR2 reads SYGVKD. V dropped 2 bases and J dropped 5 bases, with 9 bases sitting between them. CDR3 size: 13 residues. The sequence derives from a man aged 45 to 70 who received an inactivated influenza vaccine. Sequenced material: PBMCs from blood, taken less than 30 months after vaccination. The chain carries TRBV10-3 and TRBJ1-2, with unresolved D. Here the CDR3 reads CAISEAWLYGYTF. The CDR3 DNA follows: TGTGCCATCAGTGAGGCCTGGCTTTATGGCTACACCTTC.